The 14 T cell receptor beta chains below all came from one sample that was sequenced in a study of T cell clonotyping in hematopoietic cell transplantation. Produced via immunoSEQ multiplex PCR; TCRdb's table is partial and in-frame only. The sample holds over 15,000 clones; approximately 83% are singletons and the top ten take approximately 4.5%. The sample comprised peripheral blood mononuclear cells. Every receptor here comes from a woman in her 40s in good health. Some clones in this sample may be carry-over from other donors' samples.

The chain combines TRBV4-3 with TRBJ2-1; 10 bases match TRBD2. CDR1 LGHNA and CDR2 YSLEER come from the germline V gene. Trimming removed 4 bases from V and 4 bases from J; junction bases left unmatched: 19. The CDR3 loop spans 20 amino acids. CDR3 region: CASSPEVPGTSASFYNEQFF. The CDR3 nucleotides are TGCGCCAGCAGCCCGGAGGTTCCAGGGACTAGCGCCTCTTTTTACAATGAGCAGTTCTTC.

The V call is TRBV4-2, the J call TRBJ1-1; D is undetermined. The CDR3 is made up of 13 amino acids. Germline V gives CDR1 LGHNA, CDR2 YNFKEQ. V was clipped by 0 bases and J by 8 bases, with 10 bases between them. The CDR3 sequence: CASSQDGGREAFF. CDR3 nucleotides: TGTGCCAGCAGCCAAGATGGCGGCAGAGAAGCTTTCTTT.

This chain connects TRBV28 to TRBJ1-1; no definite D call. CDR3 length: 12 residues. Germline CDR1 MDHEN, CDR2 SYDVKM. Trimming took off 6 bases at V and 5 bases at J, with 10 bases between the two ends. The CDR3 here is CASRRRNTEAFF. The CDR3 DNA follows: TGTGCCAGCAGGAGAAGAAATACTGAAGCTTTCTTT.

The chain employs TRBV6-5 and TRBJ1-2; TRBD1 agrees at 8 bases. The CDR3 extends over 15 amino acids. CDR1 and CDR2 (germline): MNHEY, SVGAGI. V trimming: 5 bases; J trimming: 0 bases; junction bases outside the gene matches: 5. The CDR3 coding sequence is TGTGCCAGCAGTCACAGGGGGGAGGCTAACTATGGCTACACCTTC. It encodes CASSHRGEANYGYTF.

This chain connects TRBV30 to TRBJ1-4, with 9 bases fitting TRBD1. Looked up from germline, CDR1 is GTSNPN and CDR2 is SVGIG (reference sequence). There are 15 residues in the CDR3. After removal of 1 base from V and 7 bases from J, the junction contained 7 bases not matched to a gene. CDR3 sequence reads: CAWSGGQGMGEKLFF. The CDR3 DNA follows: TGTGCCTGGAGTGGGGGACAGGGAATGGGTGAAAAACTGTTTTTT.

The V and J genes are TRBV4-2 and TRBJ1-4; tentative D call: TRBD1 (5 bases). V dropped 0 bases and J dropped 7 bases, with 12 bases sitting between them. CDR3 length: 15 amino acids. Looked up from germline, CDR1 is LGHNA and CDR2 is YNFKEQ. The CDR3 loop reads CASSQDWGGAEKLFF. The CDR3 DNA reads TGTGCCAGCAGCCAAGATTGGGGTGGGGCTGAAAAACTGTTTTTT.

V usage is TRBV7-9 and J usage is TRBJ2-2, with TRBD1 matching 10 bases. Germline lookup yields CDR1 SEHNR and CDR2 FQNEAQ (reference sequence). CDR3 length equals 15 residues. The V and J ends lost 4 bases and 6 bases, in that order; junction bases with no gene match: 5. The CDR3 loop is CASSWDRGPSGELFF. In DNA form, the CDR3 reads TGTGCCAGCAGCTGGGACAGGGGTCCGTCCGGGGAGCTGTTTTTT.

The genes are TRBV6-6 and TRBJ1-3; tentatively, D is TRBD1 (5 bases). V dropped 5 bases and J dropped 1 base, with 12 bases sitting between them. CDR1 and CDR2 from the germline V gene are MNHNY and SVGAGI (reference sequence). This CDR3 has 15 residues. The CDR3 nucleotides read TGTGCCAGCAGTCCCCCGGGGGGGTCTGGAAACACCATATATTTT. Protein product: CASSPPGGSGNTIYF.

The V gene is TRBV7-9, the J gene TRBJ1-3, with D unclear. V was clipped by 6 bases and J by 0 bases, with 15 bases between them. The CDR3 has 16 amino acids. Germline CDR1 SEHNR, CDR2 FQNEAQ (reference sequence). The CDR3 spells CASRYLEQTSGNTIYF. The DNA for the CDR3 is TGTGCCAGCAGGTACCTGGAACAGACCTCTGGAAACACCATATATTTT.

The genes are TRBV27 and TRBJ2-2; D perhaps matches TRBD1 (5 bases). CDR3 size: 14 residues. The V and J ends lost 1 base and 4 bases respectively, with 7 bases between them. Per the germline V gene, CDR1 is MNHEY and CDR2 is SMNVEV (reference sequence). In DNA form, the CDR3 reads TGTGCCAGCAGTTTATGGGGCGTCACCGGGGAGCTGTTTTTT. Encoded protein: CASSLWGVTGELFF.

V usage is TRBV29-1 and J usage is TRBJ2-1; TRBD2 might be the D (6 bases). CDR1 SQVTM and CDR2 ANQGSEA come from the germline V gene. The CDR3 spans 13 residues. Trimming pared 6 bases from V and 7 bases from J, leaving 16 bases between. The CDR3 coding sequence is TGCAGCGTCCGGGGGACTCCCACGAATGAGCAGTTCTTC. It specifies CSVRGTPTNEQFF.

This chain links TRBV19 with TRBJ2-5; 8 bases agree with TRBD1. J lost 0 bases, V lost 7 bases, and 7 bases had no gene match. The CDR3 contains 15 residues. CDR1 and CDR2 from the germline V gene are LNHDA and SQIVND (reference sequence). For the CDR3, the DNA is TGTGCCAGTAACCAGGGACAGGACTACCAAGAGACCCAGTACTTC. This sequence encodes CASNQGQDYQETQYF.

The chain couples TRBV21-1 to TRBJ1-2. TRBV21-1 is termed a pseudogene. CDR3 length: 13 amino acids. In DNA form, the CDR3 reads TGTGCCAGCAGCTCTCCAGGGGGGGATGGCTACACCTTC. Translation gives CASSSPGGDGYTF.

V and J are TRBV2 and TRBJ1-1; D gene uncertain. This CDR3 spans 13 amino acids. Germline CDR1 SNHLY, CDR2 FYNNEI. V lost 6 bases to trimming and J lost 1 base, with 9 bases between them. CDR3 loop: CASRADKNTEAFF. CDR3 nucleotides: TGTGCCAGCAGAGCAGACAAGAACACTGAAGCTTTCTTT.